These T cell receptor beta chains were read from a single sample in a study of response to subunit inactivated influenza vaccine. TCRdb reanalysed the RT-PCR reads using MiXCR and keeps one entry per CDR3 protein. The sample has about 500,000 distinct CDR3 sequences, roughly 13% seen once; the top ten hold about an eighth. This material consisted of PBMCs from blood, taken roughly 6 weeks after vaccination. The receptors stem from a man aged 50 to 59 who received an inactivated influenza vaccine. Both conserved end residues are part of each CDR3. D genes are given only for firm matches. Size values are once, few and many counts, or a class for expanded clones, and some rows have none.

clone size | D gene | J gene | V gene | CDR3 DNA | CDR3 protein
few | - | TRBJ2-3 | TRBV5-5 | TGTGCCAGCAGCCCGCAGGGGAACGTAAGACCCACAGATACGCAGTATTTT | CASSPQGNVRPTDTQYF
- | - | TRBJ1-1 | TRBV7-9 | TGTGCCAGCACAGCGACGGGACAAGCGAACACTGAAGCTTTCTTT | CASTATGQANTEAFF
few | TRBD1 | TRBJ2-5 | TRBV7-6 | TGTGCCAGCAGCCCGGGACAGGGGGCCGAGGAGACCCAGTACTTC | CASSPGQGAEETQYF
- | - | TRBJ2-7 | TRBV2 | TGTGCCAGCAGTAAAACAAGATCCGAGCAGTACTTC | CASSKTRSEQYF
- | TRBD1 | TRBJ2-7 | TRBV20-1 | TGCAGTGCTAGAGAACAGGGGGCTTTCGTTTACGAGCAGTACTTC | CSAREQGAFVYEQYF
- | TRBD2 | TRBJ2-1 | TRBV7-2 | TGTGCCAGCAGCTTTTTTTTTGTTGTTGGCGGGAGTGTAGAGCAGTTCTTC | CASSFFFVVGGSVEQFF
few | TRBD1 | TRBJ2-6 | TRBV6-5 | TGTGCCAGCAGTTATTTGGGACAGGGTGGGACTGGGGCCAACGTCCTGACTTTC | CASSYLGQGGTGANVLTF
- | - | TRBJ1-2 | TRBV3-1 | TGTGCCAGCAGCCAAGGGTCAGGCGGGGGCTATGGCTACACCTTC | CASSQGSGGGYGYTF
many | - | TRBJ2-2 | TRBV12-3/TRBV12-4 | TGTGCCAGCAGTTTCAGACAGTCGAACACCGGGGAGCTGTTTTTT | CASSFRQSNTGELFF
- | TRBD2 | TRBJ2-7 | TRBV10-3 | TGTGCCATCAGCAAACAGGGATTCGGGACTAGCGGGAGCTACGAGCAGTACTTC | CAISKQGFGTSGSYEQYF
many | TRBD2 | TRBJ2-7 | TRBV7-2 | TGTGCCAGCAGCACGACTAGCGGGGCGTACGAGCAGTACTTC | CASSTTSGAYEQYF
few | - | TRBJ2-1 | TRBV7-2 | TGTGCCAGCTCGACCGGACCCACCAATGAGCAGTTCTTC | CASSTGPTNEQFF
- | TRBD2 | TRBJ2-1 | TRBV7-9 | TGTGCCAGCAGCTTAAAAGCGGGAGCAGGTGGGGTCAATGAGCAGTTCTTC | CASSLKAGAGGVNEQFF
many | - | TRBJ2-3 | TRBV12-3/TRBV12-4 | TGTGCCACCGGGGGTACGCAGTATTTT | CATGGTQYF
few | - | TRBJ2-2 | TRBV5-1 | TGCGCCAGCAGCTTGCGGGGGGCCTACACCGGGGAGCTGTTTTTT | CASSLRGAYTGELFF
- | - | TRBJ2-7 | TRBV7-2 | TGTGCCAGCAGCTTAGGGCAGGCTTCCGCCTACGAGCAGTACTTC | CASSLGQASAYEQYF
- | - | TRBJ2-2 | TRBV12-3/TRBV12-4 | TGTGCCAGCAGGCAAGTGGTCACCGGGGAGCTGTTTTTT | CASRQVVTGELFF
many | TRBD1 | TRBJ2-7 | TRBV20-1 | TGCAGTGCTACCCGGGACAGGGCCTACGAGCAGTACTTC | CSATRDRAYEQYF
few | TRBD2 | TRBJ2-1 | TRBV5-1 | TGCGCCAGCAGCTTGGAGGCTAGCGGATTCTACAATGAGCAGTTCTTC | CASSLEASGFYNEQFF
many | - | TRBJ2-1 | TRBV10-3 | TGTGCCATCAGTGAGTCGATCCAGGGTCGAGACAATGAGCAGTTCTTC | CAISESIQGRDNEQFF
many | - | TRBJ2-2 | TRBV4-3 | TGCGCCAGCAGCCAAGCTCTCTACAGTGGGGGGGAGCTGTTTTTT | CASSQALYSGGELFF
- | TRBD1 | TRBJ2-1 | TRBV6-5 | TGTGCCAGCAGTTACGGGGGACAGGGGGGATCCTACAATGAGCAGTTCTTC | CASSYGGQGGSYNEQFF
many | TRBD2 | TRBJ2-5 | TRBV5-1 | TGCGCCAGCAGTCCCGGGACTAGTAAAGAGACCCAGTACTTC | CASSPGTSKETQYF
- | TRBD1 | TRBJ2-5 | TRBV10-3 | TGTGCCATCAGTGAGCCGGGACAGAACGACCAAGAGACCCAGTACTTC | CAISEPGQNDQETQYF
few | TRBD1 | TRBJ1-5 | TRBV29-1 | TGCAGCGTGGGGGACAGATATAGCAATCAGCCCCAGCATTTT | CSVGDRYSNQPQHF
few | - | TRBJ2-2 | TRBV24-1 | TGTGCCACCAGTCCAGTCGGAGGGCCCGGGGAGCTGTTTTTT | CATSPVGGPGELFF
few | - | TRBJ2-5 | TRBV7-8 | TGTGCCAGCAGGCCCGGGACATCAGAAGAGACCCAGTACTTC | CASRPGTSEETQYF
many | - | TRBJ2-5 | TRBV20-1 | TGCAGTGCTAGGGCCCTGGGACAAGAGACCCAGTACTTC | CSARALGQETQYF
- | - | TRBJ1-1 | TRBV7-3 | TGTGCCAGCAGCCCCAGGGGACCCTCGATGGTCACTGAAGCTTTCTTT | CASSPRGPSMVTEAFF
- | - | TRBJ2-7 | TRBV20-1 | TGCAGTGCTAGAGTCTCATTTGAGTACGAGCAGTACTTC | CSARVSFEYEQYF
- | TRBD2 | TRBJ2-1 | TRBV24-1 | TGTGCCACCAGTGTCGTTAAACTAGCGGGAGACGATGAGCAGTTCTTC | CATSVVKLAGDDEQFF
- | TRBD2 | TRBJ2-7 | TRBV11-2 | TGTGCCAGCAGCTTATCTAGCGGGGCCCTCTCCTACGAGCAGTACTTC | CASSLSSGALSYEQYF
few | - | TRBJ2-7 | TRBV6-5 | TGTGCCAGCAGATTATCCCCCACTCTCTGGGAGCAGTACTTC | CASRLSPTLWEQYF
few | - | TRBJ2-1 | TRBV20-1 | TGCAGTGCAGGGAGCTCCTACAATGAGCAGTTCTTC | CSAGSSYNEQFF
once | - | TRBJ2-7 | TRBV6-1 | TGTGCCAGCAAGAACGGGCCCTACTACGAGCAGTACTTC | CASKNGPYYEQYF
- | TRBD2 | TRBJ2-3 | TRBV14 | TGTGCCAGCAGGGATAGCGGGAGAGGACCAGATACGCAGTATTTT | CASRDSGRGPDTQYF
few | - | TRBJ1-2 | TRBV10-2 | TGCGCCAGCAGTCCAGAGCGGCGGGGCTATGGCTACACCTTC | CASSPERRGYGYTF